Below, 15 T cell receptor beta chains from the same sample are listed, as sequenced in a study of blood T cell repertoires in COVID-19. Generated by immunoSEQ multiplex PCR, the TCRdb table keeps only in-frame clones and is missing some. The sample lists under 550,000 clones; approximately 90% were seen once. Sequences were obtained from peripheral blood. The receptor source for this set is a young man with COVID-19, enrolled during active disease.

The genes are TRBV2 and TRBJ2-7, with D possibly TRBD2 on 5 matching bases. Germline CDR1 reads SNHLY; CDR2 reads FYNNEI. The length of the CDR3 is 14 residues. V was cut by 8 bases and J by 4 bases, with 18 bases left in between. CDR3 in amino acids: CASASREGMYEQYF. CDR3 DNA sequence: TGTGCCAGCGCGAGTCGTGAGGGAATGTACGAGCAGTACTTC.

The genes are TRBV10-3 and TRBJ2-1, with 10 bases aligning to TRBD2. Germline-derived CDR1 and CDR2 are ENHRY and SYGVKD. Trimming removed 5 bases from V and 7 bases from J; junction bases left unmatched: 17. CDR3 length: 18 residues. CDR3 protein: CAISPGTAGAGGQNEQFF. CDR3 in DNA: TGTGCCATCAGTCCCGGGACAGCAGGAGCGGGAGGGCAAAATGAGCAGTTCTTC.

The CDR3 nucleotides are TGTGCTAGTGGTTCTCCGGGACAACCAACGCCCCAGCATTTT. Translated, it gives CASGSPGQPTPQHF. This chain connects TRBV12-5 to TRBJ1-5, with D maybe TRBD1 (6 bases). The V gene lost 4 bases and the J gene lost 9 bases, with 16 bases spanning the gap. CDR1 LGHNT and CDR2 FRNRAP come from the germline V gene. The CDR3 consists of 14 residues.

The gene calls are TRBV12-3 or TRBV12-4 and TRBJ2-7, with 9 bases aligning to TRBD1. This CDR3 contains 13 residues. The CDR3: CSTGQGSSYEQYF. The DNA for the CDR3 is TGTTCCACGGGACAGGGAAGCTCCTACGAGCAGTACTTC.

The CDR3 sequence is CASSQWGGSRTEAFF. For the CDR3, the DNA is TGTGCCAGCAGCCAATGGGGGGGAAGTAGGACTGAAGCTTTCTTT. The V and J genes are TRBV16 and TRBJ1-1, with D tentatively TRBD1 (5 bases). CDR1 and CDR2 from the germline V gene are KGHSY and FQNENV. The CDR3 loop spans 15 amino acids. Trimming removed 1 base from V and 5 bases from J, with 14 bases in between.

This chain connects TRBV6-2 or TRBV6-3 to TRBJ2-7; a weak D match, TRBD2 (5 bases). Per the germline V gene, CDR1 is MNHEY and CDR2 is SVGEGT. Trimming left V 5 bases short and J 2 bases short, with 13 bases between. This CDR3 has 14 residues. DNA for the CDR3: TGTGCCAGCAGTCGCGCGGGTCCCACCTACGAGCAGTACTTC. Its protein is CASSRAGPTYEQYF.

This clone has a handful of counts. The chain joins TRBV18 to TRBJ2-7; D is possibly TRBD2 (6 bases). The CDR3 length is 13 residues. With 2 bases removed from V and 4 bases from J, the gap between germline ends came to 9 bases. The germline V gene has CDR1 KGHSH and CDR2 LQKENI. The CDR3 is CASSPGTQYEQYF. As DNA, the CDR3 is TGTGCCAGCTCACCAGGGACTCAGTACGAGCAGTACTTC.

The chain recombines TRBV11-2 with TRBJ2-2; D is possibly TRBD2 (6 bases). The CDR3 runs to 13 residues. CDR1 is SGHAT and CDR2 is FQNNGV in the germline V gene. V lost 1 base and J 7 bases, leaving 7 bases between the germline ends. The CDR3 nucleotides are TGTGCCAGCAGCTTAGTGGGGGGCGGGGAGCTGTTTTTT. Amino acid sequence: CASSLVGGGELFF.

This clone was seen a few times. This sample includes further DNA sequences coding for the same CDR3. The V call is TRBV5-1, the J call TRBJ1-1; D gene ambiguous. V lost 0 bases and J 0 bases, leaving 3 bases between the germline ends. CDR3 length equals 13 residues. Germline CDR1 reads SGHRS; CDR2 reads YFSETQ. CDR3 sequence reads: CASSLVMNTEAFF. The CDR3 bases are TGCGCCAGCAGCTTGGTTATGAACACTGAAGCTTTCTTT.

The rearrangement uses TRBV10-3 and TRBJ2-5; TRBD1 agrees at 7 bases. The V and J ends lost 11 bases and 3 bases, in that order; junction bases with no gene match: 9. In germline, CDR1 is ENHRY, CDR2 SYGVKD. The CDR3 consists of 13 residues. This CDR3 reads CAVARDREETQYF. The CDR3 DNA is TGTGCCGTGGCCCGGGACAGAGAAGAGACCCAGTACTTC.

V and J are TRBV21-1 and TRBJ1-4. TRBV21-1 is a recognized pseudogene. The CDR3 length is 14 residues. The CDR3 region has the DNA TGTGCCAGCAGCAAAGGGAGGCCTGGGGAAAAACTGTTTTTT. The encoded protein is CASSKGRPGEKLFF.

The CDR3 loop is CASSQDHGRGNQPQHF. In DNA, the CDR3 is TGTGCCAGCAGCCAAGATCATGGCCGGGGCAATCAGCCCCAGCATTTT. This chain connects TRBV3-1 (or the pseudogene TRBV3-2) to TRBJ1-5, with unresolved D. Germline CDR1 reads LGHDT; CDR2 reads YNNKEL (reference sequence). The CDR3 consists of 16 residues. Trimming stripped 0 bases from V and 2 bases from J, with 11 bases between.

This clone was seen just once. The V and J genes are TRBV7-9 and TRBJ1-1, with 10 bases identical to TRBD1. The CDR3 contains 16 residues. Germline V gene lookup returns CDR1 SEHNR and CDR2 FQNEAQ (reference sequence). V lost 4 bases and J lost 0; bases outside the gene matches: 5. DNA of the CDR3: TGTGCCAGCAGCTCCGACAGGGGGCCATTGAACACTGAAGCTTTCTTT. Amino acid sequence: CASSSDRGPLNTEAFF.

The chain couples TRBV10-2 to TRBJ2-1; TRBD2 might be the D (6 bases). The CDR3 loop spans 15 amino acids. The germline V gene encodes CDR1 WSHSY and CDR2 SAAADI. V gave up 7 bases and J gave up 0 bases, with 13 bases separating them. The CDR3 region is CASTLDGGSYNEQFF. DNA for the CDR3: TGCGCCAGCACCCTGGACGGGGGCTCCTACAATGAGCAGTTCTTC.

The sample holds one count of this clone. Here the CDR3 DNA reads TGTGCCAGCAGCTTAATTGACTTTAGCACAGATACGCAGTATTTT. Protein: CASSLIDFSTDTQYF. V and J are TRBV13 and TRBJ2-3; unclear D gene. Trimming shortened V by 2 bases and J by 0 bases, and 9 bases separated the two germline ends. Germline CDR1 PRHDT, CDR2 FYEKMQ (reference sequence). This CDR3 is 15 amino acids long.